Listed here is a single T cell receptor beta chain. V lost 0 bases and J lost 7; bases outside the gene matches: 11. Germline CDR1 reads ENHRY; CDR2 reads SYGVKD. This CDR3 is built from 16 residues. Sequenced by immunoSEQ multiplex PCR; TCRdb stores in-frame clones only, minus some. The sample shows 30,000 to 35,000 clones, more than 70% of them seen only once. This sample is drawn from a study of T cells in localized non-small cell lung cancer. V usage is TRBV10-3 and J usage is TRBJ1-2; 7 bases agree with TRBD1. The material sequenced was peripheral blood, taken before any cancer treatment. The origin of this receptor is a woman aged 35 to 70 with stage I lung adenocarcinoma. CDR3 sequence (DNA): TGTGCCATCAGTGAGTCTGAGACAGGGAATTATGTTGGCTACACCTTC. It codes for CAISESETGNYVGYTF.